The rows below give T cell receptor beta chains drawn from one sample of a study of graft-versus-host responses after intestinal transplantation. Libraries were prepared by immunoSEQ multiplex PCR; TCRdb keeps only in-frame clonotypes and omits some of them. The profile shows approximately 99,000 clones, 91% of them singletons. Antigen specificity for these receptors is unknown. The input for sequencing was unstimulated CD4+ T cells sorted from spleen or lymph node cells, taken before transplant. The receptors originated from a human donor who was the organ donor for an intestinal transplant. Both conserved end residues are part of each CDR3. The D gene is left open where the match is weak. Clone size, where shown, is once, few, many, or a class for clones that have expanded.

j_call: TRBJ1-3; d_call: NA; v_call: TRBV5-8; cdr3_length: 16; clone_size: NA; cdr3_aa: CASSAGAGFVGNTIYF; cdr3_nt: TGTGCCAGCAGCGCTGGGGCGGGGTTCGTTGGAAACACCATATATTTT
j_call: TRBJ1-1; d_call: NA; v_call: TRBV11-2; cdr3_length: 14; clone_size: once; cdr3_aa: CASSLAVGGTEAFF; cdr3_nt: TGTGCCAGCAGCTTAGCGGTCGGGGGAACTGAAGCTTTCTTT
j_call: TRBJ1-5; d_call: NA; v_call: TRBV10-3; cdr3_length: 15; clone_size: NA; cdr3_aa: CAISESDGARQPQHF; cdr3_nt: TGTGCCATCAGTGAGTCTGATGGGGCGCGACAGCCCCAGCATTTT
j_call: TRBJ2-7; d_call: NA; v_call: TRBV5-1; cdr3_length: 14; clone_size: NA; cdr3_aa: CASSLATVRYEQYF; cdr3_nt: TGCGCCAGCAGCTTGGCAACAGTCCGGTACGAGCAGTACTTC
j_call: TRBJ1-2; d_call: TRBD1; v_call: TRBV7-3; cdr3_length: 14; clone_size: NA; cdr3_aa: CASSPDRGGSGYTF; cdr3_nt: TGTGCCAGCAGCCCAGACAGGGGGGGTAGTGGCTACACCTTC
j_call: TRBJ1-1; d_call: TRBD1; v_call: TRBV5-6; cdr3_length: 16; clone_size: once; cdr3_aa: CASSFRWRGPNTEAFF; cdr3_nt: TGTGCCAGCAGCTTCAGATGGAGGGGGCCGAACACTGAAGCTTTCTTT
j_call: TRBJ2-1; d_call: NA; v_call: TRBV25-1; cdr3_length: 14; clone_size: once; cdr3_aa: CASRDILTHNEQFF; cdr3_nt: TGTGCCAGCCGGGACATACTTACACACAATGAGCAGTTCTTC
j_call: TRBJ1-2; d_call: NA; v_call: TRBV19; cdr3_length: 13; clone_size: NA; cdr3_aa: CASSIVGAVYYTF; cdr3_nt: TGTGCCAGTAGTATAGTGGGGGCCGTATACTACACCTTC
j_call: TRBJ2-1; d_call: NA; v_call: TRBV19; cdr3_length: 16; clone_size: NA; cdr3_aa: CASSLLSGPPYNEQFF; cdr3_nt: TGTGCCAGTAGCCTGCTTAGCGGCCCTCCCTACAATGAGCAGTTCTTC
j_call: TRBJ1-1; d_call: NA; v_call: TRBV5-1; cdr3_length: 13; clone_size: few; cdr3_aa: CASSLGTNTEAFF; cdr3_nt: TGCGCCAGCAGCCTAGGGACAAACACTGAAGCTTTCTTT
j_call: TRBJ1-6; d_call: TRBD1; v_call: TRBV30; cdr3_length: 15; clone_size: NA; cdr3_aa: CAWRPIQGVDSPLHF; cdr3_nt: TGTGCCTGGAGACCTATCCAGGGGGTTGATTCACCCCTCCACTTT
j_call: TRBJ1-5; d_call: NA; v_call: TRBV4-3; cdr3_length: 12; clone_size: NA; cdr3_aa: CASSQFCQPQHF; cdr3_nt: TGCGCCAGCAGCCAATTCTGTCAGCCCCAGCATTTT
j_call: TRBJ2-1; d_call: NA; v_call: TRBV11-2; cdr3_length: 17; clone_size: NA; cdr3_aa: CASSLDPWALFYNEQFF; cdr3_nt: TGTGCCAGCAGCTTAGACCCTTGGGCATTGTTCTACAATGAGCAGTTCTTC
j_call: TRBJ1-1; d_call: NA; v_call: TRBV5-1; cdr3_length: 17; clone_size: NA; cdr3_aa: CASSLGWGVPMNTEAFF; cdr3_nt: TGCGCCAGCAGCTTGGGTTGGGGGGTACCCATGAACACTGAAGCTTTCTTT